The clone carrying this T cell receptor (beta chain) has just one count. This sample is drawn from a study of technical replicates of blood from a few donors. This CDR3 is built from 15 residues. The germline CDR1 and CDR2 sequences are SGHDN and FVKESK. V was cut by 1 base and J by 2 bases, with 9 bases left in between. Only in-frame clones appear in the TCRdb table, and some are missing; sequencing was by immunoSEQ multiplex PCR. The sample consists of approximately 95,000 clones, about 95% of them appearing once. Sample: T cells isolated from PBMCs. The sequence was obtained from a human donor in good health. The chain carries TRBV14 and TRBJ1-3; possible D gene TRBD1, 6 bases. CDR3 amino acids: CASSQVQGPGNTIYF. The CDR3 DNA follows: TGTGCCAGCAGCCAAGTTCAGGGGCCTGGAAACACCATATATTTT.